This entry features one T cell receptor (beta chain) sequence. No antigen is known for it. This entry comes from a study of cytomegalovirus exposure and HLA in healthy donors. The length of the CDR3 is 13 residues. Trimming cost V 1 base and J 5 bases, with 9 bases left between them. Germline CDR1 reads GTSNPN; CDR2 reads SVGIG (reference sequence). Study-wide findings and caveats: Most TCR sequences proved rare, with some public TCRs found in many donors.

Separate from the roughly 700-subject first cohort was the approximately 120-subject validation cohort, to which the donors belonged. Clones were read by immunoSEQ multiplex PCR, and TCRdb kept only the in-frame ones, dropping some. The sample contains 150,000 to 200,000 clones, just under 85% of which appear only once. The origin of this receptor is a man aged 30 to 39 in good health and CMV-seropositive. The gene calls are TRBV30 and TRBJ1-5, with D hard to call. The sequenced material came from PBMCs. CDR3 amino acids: CAWSEDGDQPQHF. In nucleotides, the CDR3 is TGTGCCTGGAGTGAGGACGGGGATCAGCCCCAGCATTTT.